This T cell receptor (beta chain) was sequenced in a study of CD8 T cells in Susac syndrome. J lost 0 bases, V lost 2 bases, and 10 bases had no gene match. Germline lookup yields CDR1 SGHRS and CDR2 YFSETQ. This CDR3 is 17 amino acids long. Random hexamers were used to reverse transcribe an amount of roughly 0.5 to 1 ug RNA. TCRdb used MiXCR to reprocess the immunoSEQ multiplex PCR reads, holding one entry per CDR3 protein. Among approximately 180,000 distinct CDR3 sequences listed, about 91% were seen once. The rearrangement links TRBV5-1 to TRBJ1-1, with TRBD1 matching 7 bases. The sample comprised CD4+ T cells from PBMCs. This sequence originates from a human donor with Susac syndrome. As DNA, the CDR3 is TGCGCCAGCAGCTTACTGAGACAGGGAGCCATGAACACTGAAGCTTTCTTT. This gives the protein CASSLLRQGAMNTEAFF.